Given below is one TCR beta chain in context. TCRdb's copy holds only in-frame clones and misses some; the assay was immunoSEQ multiplex PCR. Here the sample spans 97,000 or so clones, around four fifths being singletons. This entry is derived from a study of blood T cell repertoires in COVID-19. About the study: Donors in the United States, Italy and Spain gave samples during acute or convalescent COVID-19. In each case, the material was cDNA or gDNA derived from T cells, B-cell-depleted T cells, or PBMCs.

The TCR comes from a man aged 55 to 70 with active or convalescent COVID-19. The sequenced sample was peripheral blood.

The DNA for the CDR3 is TGCAGCGTTCTGGAGGGCCCATCGACGGGGGAGCAGTACTTC. Encoded protein: CSVLEGPSTGEQYF. The J gene is TRBJ2-7, the V gene TRBV29-1, with TRBD2 as a possible D gene (6 bases). Germline V CDR1 and CDR2: SQVTM, ANQGSEA. The V and J ends lost 5 bases and 7 bases respectively, with 21 bases between them. The CDR3 consists of 14 residues.